Following are 28 T cell receptor beta chains from one sample sequenced in a study of CD8 T cells in acute hepatitis C reinfection. Produced via immunoSEQ multiplex PCR; TCRdb's table is partial and in-frame only. Of about 38,000 clones in the sample, 70% to 90% were seen once. Time point given: naive CD8 control sorted from an acute-time-point sample. Sequencing input: naive CD8+ T cells from PBMCs. Receptors were obtained from a woman younger than 30 who spontaneously cleared hepatitis C infection.

The chain has TRBV29-1 and TRBJ1-1; D is possibly TRBD1 (5 bases). Per the germline V gene, CDR1 is SQVTM and CDR2 is ANQGSEA. Trimming stripped 1 base from V and 1 base from J, with 10 bases between. The CDR3 totals 14 residues. The CDR3 DNA is TGCAGCGTTGAAGCGGGACTCACGAACACTGAAGCTTTCTTT. As protein: CSVEAGLTNTEAFF.

This chain connects TRBV25-1 to TRBJ2-7, with D possibly being TRBD2 (5 bases). CDR1 is MGHDK, CDR2 SYGVNS, per germline. This CDR3 has 12 residues. Trimming removed 6 bases from V and 5 bases from J, with 11 bases in between. CDR3 bases: TGTGCCAGCAGCTGGACTGTGAACGAGCAGTACTTC. It yields the protein CASSWTVNEQYF.

The chain has TRBV6-5 and TRBJ2-1; 8 bases are a match to TRBD2. V shed 2 bases and J 2 bases; nucleotides not matched to a gene: 5. The CDR3 covers 16 residues. The germline gives CDR1 MNHEY, CDR2 SVGAGI. For the CDR3, the DNA is TGTGCCAGCAGTTACCTTGCGGGAGGACCCTACAATGAGCAGTTCTTC. It is translated as CASSYLAGGPYNEQFF.

The rearrangement links TRBV27 to TRBJ2-1; 8 bases fit TRBD2. CDR1 and CDR2 (germline): MNHEY, SMNVEV (reference sequence). Germline trimming cut 7 bases from V and 4 bases from J; bases unmatched to any gene: 9. The CDR3 has 15 amino acids. The CDR3 reads CASNPLAESYNEQFF. CDR3 DNA sequence: TGTGCCAGCAACCCACTAGCGGAATCGTACAATGAGCAGTTCTTC.

The chain is built from TRBV7-9 and TRBJ1-1; a possible D gene is TRBD1 (5 bases). The CDR3 extends over 16 amino acids. Germline V lookup: CDR1 SEHNR, CDR2 FQNEAQ (reference sequence). V was cut by 2 bases and J by 3 bases, with 16 bases left in between. Written as DNA, the CDR3 is TGTGCCAGCAGCTTACTTTTCGTCGGGGGGGACACTGAAGCTTTCTTT. This sequence encodes CASSLLFVGGDTEAFF.

The genes are TRBV2 and TRBJ2-7, with 7 bases matching TRBD2. CDR1 SNHLY and CDR2 FYNNEI come from the germline V gene. The CDR3 runs 13 residues. With V trimmed by 8 bases and J by 2 bases, 6 bases remained unmatched. CDR3 DNA sequence: TGTGCCAGCTCCGGCGGGACTACCTACGAGCAGTACTTC. Translation gives CASSGGTTYEQYF.

This clone was picked up one time. V is TRBV15 and J is TRBJ1-2; D unclear. The CDR3 sequence is 15 residues long. The germline V and J ends were trimmed by 9 bases and 8 bases, with 25 bases remaining between them. Germline CDR1 reads LNHNV; CDR2 reads YYDKDF (reference sequence). The CDR3 DNA reads as TGTGCCACTAAGAAGGGTTCGAGGGCCGGGTCGGGCTACACCTTC. Protein product: CATKKGSRAGSGYTF.

The chain is built from TRBV2 and TRBJ1-2; D is unresolved. The CDR3 loop spans 15 amino acids. CDR1 is SNHLY, CDR2 FYNNEI, per germline. Trimming cost V 3 bases and J 8 bases, with 19 bases left between them. CDR3 sequence: CASSEDSLWRRGYTF. The DNA of the CDR3 is TGTGCCAGCAGTGAGGATTCGTTGTGGCGTAGGGGCTACACCTTC.

The V gene is TRBV15, the J gene TRBJ2-7; D gene uncertain. Germline V gives CDR1 LNHNV, CDR2 YYDKDF (reference sequence). Trimming removed 5 bases at V and 2 bases at J, with 10 bases between. This CDR3 has 13 amino acids. CDR3 protein: CATSEGSAYEQYF. CDR3 nucleotide sequence: TGTGCCACCAGCGAAGGGTCGGCCTACGAGCAGTACTTC.

V gene TRBV5-1 combines with J gene TRBJ2-2; D gene unclear. V shed 4 bases and J shed 6 bases, with 7 bases lying between them. The CDR3 covers 12 residues. Germline CDR1 reads SGHRS; CDR2 reads YFSETQ. The DNA for the CDR3 is TGCGCCAGCAGCCTAAGCCCCGGGGAGCTGTTTTTT. It is translated as CASSLSPGELFF.

The chain carries TRBV7-8 and TRBJ2-2; D gene ambiguous. This CDR3 is 15 amino acids long. The V gene's germline CDR1 is SGHVS and CDR2 FQNEAQ. V was shortened by 5 bases and J by 0 bases, with 10 bases between the two germline ends. CDR3 protein: CASSLGWSNTGELFF. CDR3 sequence (DNA): TGTGCCAGCAGCCTAGGGTGGTCGAACACCGGGGAGCTGTTTTTT. Full variable domain (rest looked up from reference TRBV7-8 and TRBJ2-2): GAGVSQSPRYKVAKRGQDVALRCDPISGHVSLFWYQQALGQGPEFLTYFQNEAQLDKSGLPSDRFFAERPEGSVSTLKIQRTQQEDSAVYLCASSLGWSNTGELFFGEGSRLTVL.

The chain recombines TRBV13 with TRBJ1-3, with 8 bases aligning to TRBD1. The CDR3 extends over 15 amino acids. The V gene's germline CDR1 is PRHDT and CDR2 FYEKMQ (reference sequence). Losses at the gene ends were 2 bases for V and 2 bases for J; bases not matched to a gene: 2. CDR3 loop: CASSLQGATGNTIYF. CDR3 nucleotide sequence: TGTGCCAGCAGCTTACAGGGGGCAACTGGAAACACCATATATTTT.

The rearrangement uses TRBV11-2 and TRBJ2-1; TRBD2 is a possible D gene (6 bases). Per germline, CDR1 SGHAT and CDR2 FQNNGV. The CDR3 is 18 amino acids. The germline V and J ends were trimmed by 2 bases and 3 bases, with 20 bases remaining between them. In DNA, the CDR3 is TGTGCCAGCAGCTTACCCCCTTTTTTTGCGGGAAACTACAATGAGCAGTTCTTC. Amino acid sequence: CASSLPPFFAGNYNEQFF.

The V gene is TRBV19, the J gene TRBJ2-7; D is perhaps TRBD2 (5 bases). The V gene lost 9 bases and the J gene lost 3 bases, with 15 bases spanning the gap. The V gene's germline CDR1 is LNHDA and CDR2 SQIVND (reference sequence). The CDR3 sequence is 13 residues long. CDR3 sequence reads: CASRPGLNYEQYF. The CDR3 coding sequence is TGTGCCAGCCGCCCAGGACTGAACTACGAGCAGTACTTC.

The chain has TRBV4-1 and TRBJ1-1; no definite D call. The CDR3 extends over 11 amino acids. V lost 1 base, J lost 11 bases, and 8 bases lay in between. The germline CDR1 and CDR2 sequences are MGHRA and YSYEKL. The CDR3 DNA follows: TGCGCCAGCAGCCAAGGGATTAGGGCTTTCTTT. Amino acid sequence: CASSQGIRAFF.

The chain uses TRBV30 and TRBJ2-5; D is unclear. This CDR3 has 13 residues. Trimming shortened V by 5 bases and J by 7 bases, and 17 bases separated the two germline ends. CDR1 is GTSNPN and CDR2 is SVGIG in the germline V gene (reference sequence). The CDR3 sequence is CAWGPHAIGTQYF. Here the CDR3 DNA reads TGTGCCTGGGGCCCCCACGCAATCGGGACCCAGTACTTC.

J is TRBJ2-1 and V is TRBV5-4, with 12 bases aligning to TRBD1. CDR1 is SGHNT, CDR2 YYREEE, per germline (reference sequence). CDR3 length: 16 amino acids. Unmatched junction bases numbered 9, after V lost 4 bases and J lost 7 bases. CDR3 nucleotides: TGTGCCAGCAGCCCGGGACAGGGGGCGCCGTGGAATGAGCAGTTCTTC. This sequence encodes CASSPGQGAPWNEQFF. Full variable domain (remainder filled in from reference TRBV5-4 and TRBJ2-1): ETGVTQSPTHLIKTRGQQVTLRCSSQSGHNTVSWYQQALGQGPQFIFQYYREEENGRGNFPPRFSGLQFPNYSSELNVNALELDDSALYLCASSPGQGAPWNEQFFGPGTRLTVL.

The gene calls are TRBV5-1 and TRBJ2-7, with 9 bases lining up with TRBD1. Unmatched junction bases numbered 3, after V lost 6 bases and J lost 2 bases. Germline assignment: CDR1 SGHRS and CDR2 YFSETQ. CDR3 length equals 13 residues. The CDR3 is CASTRTGAYEQYF. CDR3 in DNA: TGCGCCAGCACCCGGACAGGGGCCTACGAGCAGTACTTC.

This clone showed up just once. V and J are TRBV29-1 and TRBJ1-2, with D possibly TRBD1 on 5 matching bases. V lost 3 bases, J lost 2 bases, and 10 bases lay in between. Germline V gene data show CDR1 as SQVTM and CDR2 as ANQGSEA. CDR3 size: 13 residues. Written as DNA, the CDR3 is TGCAGCGTTGAGAGTGACAGAAACTATGGCTACACCTTC. This encodes CSVESDRNYGYTF.

This clone was observed a few times. The CDR3 DNA is TGTGCCAGTGATCCCTGGACTAGCGGGAGCTTAGAGCAGTTCTTC. Its translation is CASDPWTSGSLEQFF. The rearrangement uses TRBV6-1 and TRBJ2-1, with 13 bases lining up with TRBD2. The V gene's germline CDR1 is MNHNS and CDR2 SASEGT. Unmatched junction bases numbered 12, after V lost 9 bases and J lost 10 bases. The CDR3 runs to 15 residues.

V usage is TRBV4-1 and J usage is TRBJ2-1; no clear D. The ends were cut back, 5 bases at V and 0 bases at J, with 11 bases in the middle. CDR1 and CDR2 from the germline V gene are MGHRA and YSYEKL. This CDR3 has 15 amino acids. CDR3 sequence (DNA): TGCGCCAGCAGCTTTCGGTATAACTCCTACAATGAGCAGTTCTTC. It yields the protein CASSFRYNSYNEQFF.

V and J are TRBV10-2 and TRBJ2-2; D unclear. The CDR3 has 16 residues. Per germline, CDR1 WSHSY and CDR2 SAAADI. Deletions cut 4 bases from V and 4 bases from J, with 16 bases between. This chain's CDR3 is CASSVFPETSTGELFF. In DNA form, the CDR3 reads TGCGCCAGCAGTGTGTTCCCCGAGACCAGCACCGGGGAGCTGTTTTTT.

This clone was seen a handful of times. The chain links TRBV10-1 to TRBJ2-7; D perhaps matches TRBD2 (6 bases). The CDR3 length is 14 residues. CDR1 is WNHNN and CDR2 is SYGVQD in the germline V gene (reference sequence). With 1 base removed from V and 3 bases from J, the gap between germline ends came to 10 bases. CDR3 DNA: TGCGCCAGCAGTGAGTTTCCGGAGGGCTACGAGCAGTACTTC. Translated, it gives CASSEFPEGYEQYF.

V gene TRBV27 combines with J gene TRBJ2-1, with D unclear. The germline V gene encodes CDR1 MNHEY and CDR2 SMNVEV (reference sequence). V gave up 5 bases and J gave up 9 bases, with 11 bases separating them. This CDR3 has 12 amino acids. CDR3 in DNA: TGTGCCAGCAGTGATGGAAGGGCTGAGCAGTTCTTC. The encoded protein is CASSDGRAEQFF.

This clone showed up just a few times. The chain recombines TRBV4-1 with TRBJ2-7; D is possibly TRBD1 (5 bases). The germline V and J ends were trimmed by 0 bases and 0 bases, with 24 bases remaining between them. This CDR3 has 20 amino acids. The germline V gene encodes CDR1 MGHRA and CDR2 YSYEKL. The chain's CDR3 is CASSQDTSEWGGPPSYEQYF. In DNA, the CDR3 is TGCGCCAGCAGCCAAGATACGAGTGAATGGGGCGGACCGCCCTCCTACGAGCAGTACTTC.

The V call is TRBV6-5, the J call TRBJ2-1; D gene uncertain. V shed 0 bases and J shed 0 bases, with 9 bases lying between them. Germline CDR1 and CDR2: MNHEY and SVGAGI. The CDR3 is made up of 16 amino acids. CDR3 coding DNA: TGTGCCAGCAGTTACTCGCCCTACCCCTCCTACAATGAGCAGTTCTTC. Translated, it gives CASSYSPYPSYNEQFF.

This chain uses TRBV11-2 with TRBJ2-2; 7 nucleotides agree with TRBD1. Germline V gives CDR1 SGHAT, CDR2 FQNNGV. Trimming at V came to 5 bases and at J to 1 base, leaving 7 bases not matched to a gene. The CDR3 loop spans 16 amino acids. The CDR3 is CASSLAYRGNTGELFF. Here the CDR3 DNA reads TGTGCCAGCAGCCTAGCCTACAGGGGGAACACCGGGGAGCTGTTTTTT.

This clone was seen just once. The genes are TRBV5-4 and TRBJ2-3; 12 positions match TRBD2. Germline V lookup: CDR1 SGHNT, CDR2 YYREEE (reference sequence). Trimming cost V 0 bases and J 3 bases; bases outside gene matches: 8. This CDR3 has 18 amino acids. This CDR3 is CASSLDLAGGRRTDTQYF. CDR3 nucleotides: TGTGCCAGCAGCTTGGACCTAGCGGGAGGGCGGAGGACAGATACGCAGTATTTT.